What follows are 21 T cell receptor beta chains derived from one specimen sequenced in a study of blood T cell repertoires in COVID-19. The protocol was immunoSEQ multiplex PCR, while the TCRdb copy is restricted to in-frame clones and leaves out a portion. This sample has roughly 130,000 clones, with over 85% found just once. Specimen: peripheral blood. The receptors were gathered from a man aged 60-69 years with COVID-19, enrolled during active disease.

The V and J genes are TRBV7-8 and TRBJ1-4; 8 nucleotides align to TRBD1. Germline V gives CDR1 SGHVS, CDR2 FQNEAQ. This CDR3 has 14 residues. Trimming removed 5 bases from V and 4 bases from J; junction bases left unmatched: 3. In DNA, the CDR3 is TGTGCCAGCAGCCGGACAGGGTATAATGAAAAACTGTTTTTT. This gives the protein CASSRTGYNEKLFF.

The rearrangement joins TRBV28 to TRBJ1-2, with 11 bases that match TRBD1. The V gene's germline CDR1 is MDHEN and CDR2 SYDVKM. The trim removed 8 bases at V and 7 bases at J, leaving 3 bases unmatched. The CDR3 has 12 amino acids. CDR3: CASGTGGVGYTF. CDR3 nucleotides: TGTGCCAGCGGGACAGGGGGGGTTGGCTACACCTTC.

The DNA of the CDR3 is TGTGCCAGCAGCCTACTCTTGGAGGGTTATGGCTACACCTTC. This codes for CASSLLLEGYGYTF. This chain joins TRBV3-1 (or the pseudogene TRBV3-2) and TRBJ1-2; unclear D gene. Trimming removed 4 bases from V and 5 bases from J, with 14 bases in between. CDR3 size: 14 residues. CDR1 LGHDT and CDR2 YNNKEL come from the germline V gene (reference sequence).

This chain links TRBV11-3 with TRBJ2-7, with D perhaps TRBD2 (7 bases). The CDR3 extends over 17 amino acids. Between the trimmed V and J ends, which lost 0 bases and 2 bases, there was a span of 17 bases. Looked up from germline, CDR1 is SGHNT and CDR2 is YENEEA. This CDR3 reads CASSLDAGAADAYEQYF. The CDR3 DNA follows: TGTGCCAGCAGCTTAGATGCGGGGGCCGCGGATGCCTACGAGCAGTACTTC. Combining the CDR3 with reference TRBV11-3 and TRBJ2-7 gives the whole variable domain EAGVVQSPRYKIIEKKQPVAFWCNPISGHNTLYWYLQNLGQGPELLIRYENEEAVDDSQLPKDRFSAERLKGVDSTLKIQPAELGDSAVYLCASSLDAGAADAYEQYFGPGTRLTVT.

On this clone itself: This sample includes further DNA sequences coding for the same CDR3. V usage is TRBV28 and J usage is TRBJ2-5; D unresolved. Per germline, CDR1 MDHEN and CDR2 SYDVKM. The CDR3 extends over 11 amino acids. Trimming shortened V by 3 bases and J by 5 bases, and 4 bases separated the two germline ends. CDR3 sequence: CASSLQETQYF. The CDR3, as DNA: TGTGCCAGCAGTTTGCAGGAGACCCAGTACTTC.

V and J are TRBV6-4 and TRBJ1-5, with 8 bases that match TRBD1. This CDR3 has 14 amino acids. CDR1 MRHNA and CDR2 SNTAGT come from the germline V gene. J gave up 5 bases and V 4 bases, and 4 bases lay outside the gene matches. Here the CDR3 reads CASSVQGGDQPQHF. The CDR3 region has the DNA TGTGCCAGCAGTGTACAGGGGGGCGATCAGCCCCAGCATTTT.

This rearrangement joins TRBV18 to TRBJ1-6; 7 positions agree with TRBD1. V shed 2 bases and J 7 bases; nucleotides not matched to a gene: 2. Germline CDR1 reads KGHSH; CDR2 reads LQKENI. The CDR3 has 14 residues. The CDR3 loop is CASSPETGNSPLHF. DNA for the CDR3: TGTGCCAGCTCACCAGAGACAGGGAATTCACCCCTCCACTTT.

The chain uses TRBV19 and TRBJ1-2; D possibly corresponds to TRBD1 (5 bases). CDR3 length: 14 residues. Germline loops: CDR1 LNHDA, CDR2 SQIVND (reference sequence). V was cut by 5 bases and J by 5 bases, with 15 bases left in between. The CDR3 region has the DNA TGTGCCAGTAGTCCCCAGGGCCGGGGGTATGGCTACACCTTC. It translates to CASSPQGRGYGYTF.

This clone appeared once. J is TRBJ1-6 and V is TRBV28; D gene uncertain. This CDR3 has 13 residues. The germline V gene has CDR1 MDHEN and CDR2 SYDVKM. Trimming pared 6 bases from V and 3 bases from J, leaving 6 bases between. The CDR3 sequence is CASSRDYNSPLHF. In nucleotides, the CDR3 is TGTGCCAGCAGCCGGGACTATAATTCACCCCTCCACTTT.

The chain links TRBV24-1 to TRBJ1-4; 9 nucleotides align to TRBD1. This CDR3 is built from 14 residues. V was pared by 5 bases and J by 8 bases, with 5 bases of the junction left unmatched. CDR1 is KGHDR and CDR2 is SFDVKD in the germline V gene. The CDR3 loop is CATSGPGQGEKLFF. The CDR3, as DNA: TGTGCCACCAGTGGGCCCGGACAGGGGGAAAAACTGTTTTTT.

V is TRBV5-1 and J is TRBJ2-1; 8 nucleotides agree with TRBD1. CDR3 length equals 16 residues. The germline V gene encodes CDR1 SGHRS and CDR2 YFSETQ. The V segment lost 4 bases and the J segment 8 bases; nucleotides outside the gene matches: 14. Here the CDR3 reads CASSRGGRGLMYEQFF. DNA for the CDR3: TGCGCCAGCAGCAGGGGAGGCAGGGGGCTCATGTATGAGCAGTTCTTC.

The chain links TRBV4-3 to TRBJ2-1, with TRBD2 matching over 8 bases. The CDR3 consists of 16 residues. J gave up 5 bases and V 1 base, and 7 bases lay outside the gene matches. Germline CDR1 reads LGHNA; CDR2 reads YSLEER. The CDR3 coding sequence is TGCGCCAGCAGCCAAGGACGAAGCGGGAGAGACAATGAGCAGTTCTTC. Translating it yields CASSQGRSGRDNEQFF.

This sequence joins TRBV24-1 and TRBJ2-5; 9 nucleotides line up with TRBD2. The CDR3 extends over 15 amino acids. Trimming at V came to 5 bases and at J to 3 bases, leaving 6 bases not matched to a gene. Germline V gene data show CDR1 as KGHDR and CDR2 as SFDVKD. The CDR3 DNA reads TGTGCCACCAGTGGCCTAGCGGGGACCGAAGAGACCCAGTACTTC. As protein: CATSGLAGTEETQYF.

V is TRBV25-1 and J is TRBJ1-6; TRBD1 agrees at 8 bases. The CDR3 consists of 14 residues. Germline CDR1 MGHDK, CDR2 SYGVNS. J was trimmed by 8 bases and V by 6 bases; bases with no gene match: 6. CDR3 DNA sequence: TGTGCCAGCAGCCAGGGGGCTTTCTATTCACCCCTCCACTTT. Translating gives CASSQGAFYSPLHF.

The V call is TRBV19, the J call TRBJ2-7; 7 bases are a match to TRBD2. The J segment lost 5 bases and the V segment lost 3 bases, leaving 10 bases of the junction unmatched. The CDR3 consists of 15 residues. Germline loops: CDR1 LNHDA, CDR2 SQIVND (reference sequence). In nucleotides, the CDR3 is TGTGCCAGTAGTATGGCTAGCGGTACTGGGAACGAGCAGTACTTC. Protein product: CASSMASGTGNEQYF.

The V gene is TRBV7-8, the J gene TRBJ2-1; tentative D call: TRBD2 (5 bases). CDR3 size: 11 residues. V was cut by 5 bases and J by 10 bases, with 9 bases left in between. Germline V gives CDR1 SGHVS, CDR2 FQNEAQ. DNA for the CDR3: TGTGCCAGCAGCCCCCGGGAAGAGCAGTTCTTC. It specifies CASSPREEQFF.

The gene calls are TRBV7-2 and TRBJ2-7, with D tentatively TRBD2 (5 bases). The germline V gene encodes CDR1 SGHTA and CDR2 FQGNSA. The V gene lost 4 bases and the J gene lost 6 bases, with 7 bases spanning the gap. This CDR3 contains 11 residues. The CDR3 region has the DNA TGTGCCAGCAGCTCAGGAGGCGAGCAGTACTTC. As protein: CASSSGGEQYF.

This rearrangement joins TRBV5-6 to TRBJ2-7; D possibly corresponds to TRBD2 (6 bases). Trimming cost V 0 bases and J 3 bases, with 7 bases left between them. The CDR3 sequence is 13 residues long. The germline V gene has CDR1 SGHDT and CDR2 YYEEEE. The CDR3 protein is CASSLVGGYEQYF. The CDR3 coding sequence is TGTGCCAGCAGCTTGGTGGGGGGCTACGAGCAGTACTTC.

This rearrangement joins TRBV3-1 (or the pseudogene TRBV3-2) to TRBJ2-5; 7 bases align to TRBD2. The CDR3 covers 14 residues. V was pared by 1 base and J by 1 base, with 0 bases of the junction left unmatched. Germline V gene data show CDR1 as LGHDT and CDR2 as YNNKEL (reference sequence). This CDR3 reads CASSQASGQETQYF. The CDR3 DNA reads TGTGCCAGCAGCCAAGCTAGCGGCCAAGAGACCCAGTACTTC.

The chain employs TRBV11-2 and TRBJ1-2; no definite D call. This CDR3 region has 12 residues. CDR1 and CDR2 from the germline V gene are SGHAT and FQNNGV. Trimming removed 3 bases at V and 8 bases at J, with 10 bases between. CDR3 sequence (DNA): TGTGCCAGCAGCTTCTCATCCGGGGGCTACACCTTC. Amino acids: CASSFSSGGYTF. The full variable domain, completed using reference TRBV11-2 and TRBJ1-2, is EAGVAQSPRYKIIEKRQSVAFWCNPISGHATLYWYQQILGQGPKLLIQFQNNGVVDDSQLPKDRFSAERLKGVDSTLKIQPAKLEDSAVYLCASSFSSGGYTFGSGTRLTVV.

This rearrangement joins TRBV27 to TRBJ2-2; 8 bases map to TRBD2. Germline values: CDR1 MNHEY, CDR2 SMNVEV (reference sequence). The CDR3 length is 18 residues. V trimming: 5 bases; J trimming: 1 base; junction bases outside the gene matches: 12. CDR3 DNA: TGTGCCAGCAGTCCTTATACCCCCACTAGCGGGAACACCGGGGAGCTGTTTTTT. It translates to CASSPYTPTSGNTGELFF.